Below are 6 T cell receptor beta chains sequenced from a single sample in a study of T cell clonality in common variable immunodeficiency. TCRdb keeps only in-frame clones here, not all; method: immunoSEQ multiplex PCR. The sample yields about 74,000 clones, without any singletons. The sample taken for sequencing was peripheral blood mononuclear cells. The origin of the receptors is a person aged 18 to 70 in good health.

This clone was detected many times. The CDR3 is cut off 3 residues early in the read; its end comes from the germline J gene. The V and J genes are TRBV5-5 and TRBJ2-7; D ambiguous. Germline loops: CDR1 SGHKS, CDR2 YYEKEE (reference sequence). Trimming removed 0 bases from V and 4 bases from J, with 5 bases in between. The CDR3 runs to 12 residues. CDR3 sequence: CASSLVGYEQYF. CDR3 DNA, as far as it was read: TGTGCCAGCAGCTTGGTCGGGTACGAG.

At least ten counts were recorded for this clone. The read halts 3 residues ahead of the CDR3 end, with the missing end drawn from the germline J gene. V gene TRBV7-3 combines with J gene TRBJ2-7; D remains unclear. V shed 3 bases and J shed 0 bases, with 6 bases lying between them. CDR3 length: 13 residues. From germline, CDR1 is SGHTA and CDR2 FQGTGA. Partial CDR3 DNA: TGTGCCAGCAGCTTTGGCATCTCCTACGAG. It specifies CASSFGISYE. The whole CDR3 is CASSFGISYEQYF. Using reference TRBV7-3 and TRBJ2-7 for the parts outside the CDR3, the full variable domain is GAGVSQTPSNKVTEKGKYVELRCDPISGHTALYWYRQSLGQGPEFLIYFQGTGAADDSGLPNDRFFAVRPEGSVSTLKIQRTERGDSAVYLCASSFGISYEQYFGPGTRLTVT.

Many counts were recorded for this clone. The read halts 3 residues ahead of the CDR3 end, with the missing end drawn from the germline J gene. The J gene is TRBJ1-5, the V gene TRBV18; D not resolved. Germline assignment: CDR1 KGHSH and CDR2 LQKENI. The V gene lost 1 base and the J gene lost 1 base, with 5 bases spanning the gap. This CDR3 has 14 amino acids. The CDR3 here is CASSPLGSNQPQHF. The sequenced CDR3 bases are TGTGCCAGCTCACCACTCGGGAGCAATCAGCCC. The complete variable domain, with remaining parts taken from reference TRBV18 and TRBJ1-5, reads NAGVMQNPRHLVRRRGQEARLRCSPMKGHSHVYWYRQLPEEGLKFMVYLQKENIIDESGMPKERFSAEFPKEGPSILRIQQVVRGDSAAYFCASSPLGSNQPQHFGDGTRLSIL.

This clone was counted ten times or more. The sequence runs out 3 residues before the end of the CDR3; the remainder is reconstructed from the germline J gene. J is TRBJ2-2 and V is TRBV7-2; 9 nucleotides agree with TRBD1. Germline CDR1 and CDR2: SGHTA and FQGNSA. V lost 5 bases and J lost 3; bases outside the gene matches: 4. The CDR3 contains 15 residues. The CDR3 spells CASSRDRVDTGELFF. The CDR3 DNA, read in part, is TGTGCCAGCAGCAGGGACAGGGTTGACACCGGGGAG.

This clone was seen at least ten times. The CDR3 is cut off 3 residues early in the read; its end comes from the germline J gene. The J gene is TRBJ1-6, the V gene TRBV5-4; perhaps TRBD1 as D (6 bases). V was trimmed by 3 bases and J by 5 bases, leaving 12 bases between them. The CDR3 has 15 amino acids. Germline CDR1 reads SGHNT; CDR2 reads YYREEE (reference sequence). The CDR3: CASSWTSGDNSPLHF. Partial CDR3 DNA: TGTGCCAGCAGCTGGACCTCAGGGGATAATTCACCC.

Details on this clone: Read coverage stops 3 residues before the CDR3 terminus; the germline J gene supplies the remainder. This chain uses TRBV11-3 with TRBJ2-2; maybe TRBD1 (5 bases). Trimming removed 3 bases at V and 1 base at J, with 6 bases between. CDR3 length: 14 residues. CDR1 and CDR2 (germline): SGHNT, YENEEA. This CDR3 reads CASSFDRNTGELFF. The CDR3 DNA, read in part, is TGTGCCAGCAGCTTCGACAGGAACACCGGGGAG.